Detailed here is one T cell receptor beta chain. Cohort assignment relied on participant-reported clinical history. The recovered donors of Cohort 3 showed two negative PCRs, clearance, or symptom resolution. These data belong to a study of blood T cell repertoires in COVID-19. Study overall: Collection of acute and convalescent COVID-19 samples took place in the United States, Italy and Spain. The analysed material was cDNA or gDNA that came from T cells, B-cell-depleted T cells, or PBMCs.

Here immunoSEQ multiplex PCR was the method, and the copy in TCRdb shows in-frame clones only, minus some. The repertoire includes about 270,000 clones, around nine tenths of them detected once, and about 2.7% sits in the top ten. In germline, CDR1 is SGHDN, CDR2 FVKESK. The CDR3 has 16 amino acids. J lost 7 bases, V lost 1 base, and 8 bases had no gene match. The source material was PBMCs or T cells enriched from blood (not recorded which). The clonotype comes from a woman aged 18 to 35 who had recovered from COVID-19. The chain links TRBV14 to TRBJ2-1; TRBD1 matches 9 bases. The CDR3 region has the DNA TGTGCCAGCAGCCAAGTCAGACAGGGGGTTAGGAATGAGCAGTTCTTC. Translating it yields CASSQVRQGVRNEQFF.